The clone carrying this T cell receptor beta chain was detected ten times or more. Its antigen is not known. This sample was included in a study of T cells in Graves' hyperthyroidism and ophthalmopathy. The study's findings and limits: A model using 13 V-J features told ophthalmopathy apart from stable hyperthyroidism. Blood also held most thyroid clonotypes expanded beyond 0.001.

For the diagnoses, clinical symptoms, serum thyroxine and TRAb, thyroid ultrasound and orbital computed tomography were used. This CDR3 has 15 residues. V gave up 5 bases and J gave up 6 bases; unmatched junction bases: 12. Amplified regions were TCR beta CDR3 sequences from RNA transcripts. HTBI primers were employed in a first-round RT-PCR of the TCR CDR3. TCRdb processed the multiplex PCR reads anew with MiXCR; each CDR3 protein has one entry. The table has over 550,000 distinct CDR3 sequences, roughly a sixth seen once; the top ten hold approximately 18%. The chain joins TRBV12-3 or TRBV12-4 to TRBJ1-2; 7 bases align to TRBD1. This clonotype originated in a woman under 30 with Graves' hyperthyroidism. What was sequenced was blood. In DNA form, the CDR3 reads TGTGCCAGCAGTCCGCGCCGACAGGGAGGAGATGGCTACACCTTC. Encoded protein: CASSPRRQGGDGYTF.